The clone carrying this T cell receptor (beta chain) was observed a few times. The sample comes from a study of shared clonotypes between healthy human individuals. Germline loops: CDR1 MDHEN, CDR2 SYDVKM. Trimming cost V 2 bases and J 3 bases; bases outside gene matches: 7. The CDR3 contains 15 residues. The table came from immunoSEQ multiplex PCR; TCRdb's copy has only in-frame clones and leaves some out. The repertoire holds fewer than 550,000 clones, with 60% to 80% as singletons. The sequenced sample consisted of PBMCs. This clonotype originated in a woman in her 40s in good health. Some clones in this sample may be carry-over from other donors' samples. The chain has TRBV28 and TRBJ2-7; TRBD1 agrees at 7 bases. The CDR3 sequence is CASSLRVTGLYEQYF. The CDR3 nucleotides read TGTGCCAGCAGTTTACGTGTGACAGGGCTCTACGAGCAGTACTTC.